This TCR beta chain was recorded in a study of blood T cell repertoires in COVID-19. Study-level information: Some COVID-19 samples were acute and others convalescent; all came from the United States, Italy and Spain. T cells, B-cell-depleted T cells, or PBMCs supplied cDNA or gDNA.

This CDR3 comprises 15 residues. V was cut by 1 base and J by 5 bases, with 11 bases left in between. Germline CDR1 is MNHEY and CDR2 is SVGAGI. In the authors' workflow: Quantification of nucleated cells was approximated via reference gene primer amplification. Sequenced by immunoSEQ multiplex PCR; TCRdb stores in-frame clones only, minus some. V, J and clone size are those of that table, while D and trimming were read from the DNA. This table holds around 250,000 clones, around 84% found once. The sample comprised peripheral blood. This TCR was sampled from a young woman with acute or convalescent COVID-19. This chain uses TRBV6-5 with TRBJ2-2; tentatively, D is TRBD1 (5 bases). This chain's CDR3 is CASSYFDRETGELFF. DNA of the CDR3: TGTGCCAGCAGTTACTTTGACAGAGAGACCGGGGAGCTGTTTTTT.